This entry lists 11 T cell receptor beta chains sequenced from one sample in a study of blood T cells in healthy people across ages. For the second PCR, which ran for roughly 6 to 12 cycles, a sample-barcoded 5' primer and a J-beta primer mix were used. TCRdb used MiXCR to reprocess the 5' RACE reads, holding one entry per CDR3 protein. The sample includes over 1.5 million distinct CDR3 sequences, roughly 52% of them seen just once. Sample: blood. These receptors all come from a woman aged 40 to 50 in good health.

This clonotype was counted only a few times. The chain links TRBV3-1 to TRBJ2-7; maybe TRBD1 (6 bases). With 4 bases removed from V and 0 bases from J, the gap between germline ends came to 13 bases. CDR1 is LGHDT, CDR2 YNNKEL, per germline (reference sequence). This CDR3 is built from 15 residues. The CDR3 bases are TGTGCCAGCAGCCTAACAGGGCAAAGCTCCTACGAGCAGTACTTC. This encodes CASSLTGQSSYEQYF.

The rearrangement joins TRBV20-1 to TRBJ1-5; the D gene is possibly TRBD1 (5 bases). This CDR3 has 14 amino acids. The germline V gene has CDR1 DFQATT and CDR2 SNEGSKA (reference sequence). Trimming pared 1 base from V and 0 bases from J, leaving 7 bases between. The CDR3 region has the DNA TGCAGTGCTAGAGGAGGGGTTAGCAATCAGCCCCAGCATTTT. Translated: CSARGGVSNQPQHF.

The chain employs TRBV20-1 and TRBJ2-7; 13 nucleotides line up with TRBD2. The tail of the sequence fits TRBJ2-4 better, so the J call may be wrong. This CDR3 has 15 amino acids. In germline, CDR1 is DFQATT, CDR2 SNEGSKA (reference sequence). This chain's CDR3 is CSATGTSGVENIQYF. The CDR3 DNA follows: TGCAGTGCTACTGGGACTAGCGGGGTAGAAAACATTCAGTACTTC.

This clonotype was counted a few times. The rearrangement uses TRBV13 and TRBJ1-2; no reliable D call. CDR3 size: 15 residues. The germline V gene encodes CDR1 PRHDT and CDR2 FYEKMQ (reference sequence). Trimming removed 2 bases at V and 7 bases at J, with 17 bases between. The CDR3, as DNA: TGTGCCAGCAGCTTAAGTGACAACTTTTCGTTTGGCTACACCTTC. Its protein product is CASSLSDNFSFGYTF.

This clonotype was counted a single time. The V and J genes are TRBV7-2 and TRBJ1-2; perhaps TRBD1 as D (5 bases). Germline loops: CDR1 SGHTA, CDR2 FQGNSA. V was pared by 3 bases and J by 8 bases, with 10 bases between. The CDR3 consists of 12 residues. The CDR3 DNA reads TGTGCCAGCAGCTTCACGGGGCTCGGCTACACCTTC. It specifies CASSFTGLGYTF.

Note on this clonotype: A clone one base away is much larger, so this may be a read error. Written as DNA, the CDR3 is TGTGCCAGCAGCTATCAGGTCTCTGGGGCCAACGTCCTGACTTTC. Its protein product is CASSYQVSGANVLTF. The chain recombines TRBV7-9 with TRBJ2-6; no firm D call. CDR3 size: 15 residues. Germline V gene sequence: CDR1 SEHNR, CDR2 FQNEAQ (reference sequence). Deletions cut 4 bases from V and 0 bases from J, with 7 bases between. Looking up the rest from reference TRBV7-9 and TRBJ2-6 gives the full variable domain: DTGVSQNPRHKITKRGQNVTFRCDPISEHNRLYWYRQTLGQGPEFLTYFQNEAQLEKSRLLSDRFSAERPKGSFSTLEIQRTEQGDSAMYLCASSYQVSGANVLTFGAGSRLTVL.

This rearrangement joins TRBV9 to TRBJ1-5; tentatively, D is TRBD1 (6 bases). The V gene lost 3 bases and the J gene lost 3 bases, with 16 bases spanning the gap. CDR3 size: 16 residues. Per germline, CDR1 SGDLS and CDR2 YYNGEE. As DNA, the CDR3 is TGTGCCAGCAGCGAAGGGGGACGGCGGGACAATCAGCCCCAGCATTTT. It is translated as CASSEGGRRDNQPQHF.

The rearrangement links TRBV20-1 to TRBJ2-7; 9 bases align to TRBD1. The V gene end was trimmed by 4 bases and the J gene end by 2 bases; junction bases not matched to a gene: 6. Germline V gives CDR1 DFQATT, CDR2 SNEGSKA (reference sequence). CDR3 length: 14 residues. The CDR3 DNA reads TGCAGTGCTACAGACAGGGGGTTTACCTACGAGCAGTACTTC. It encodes CSATDRGFTYEQYF.

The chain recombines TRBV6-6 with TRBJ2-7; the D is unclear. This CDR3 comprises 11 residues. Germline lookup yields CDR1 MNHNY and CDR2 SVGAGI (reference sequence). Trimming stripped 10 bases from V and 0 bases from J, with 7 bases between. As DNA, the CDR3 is TGTGCCACCCAGGCCTCCTACGAGCAGTACTTC. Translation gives CATQASYEQYF.

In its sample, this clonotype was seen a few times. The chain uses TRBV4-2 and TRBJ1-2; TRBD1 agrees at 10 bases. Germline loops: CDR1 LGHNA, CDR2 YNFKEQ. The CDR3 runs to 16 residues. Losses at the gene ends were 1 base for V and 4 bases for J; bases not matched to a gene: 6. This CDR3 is CASSQGTGGGFYGYTF. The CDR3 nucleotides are TGTGCCAGCAGCCAAGGGACAGGGGGTGGATTCTATGGCTACACCTTC.

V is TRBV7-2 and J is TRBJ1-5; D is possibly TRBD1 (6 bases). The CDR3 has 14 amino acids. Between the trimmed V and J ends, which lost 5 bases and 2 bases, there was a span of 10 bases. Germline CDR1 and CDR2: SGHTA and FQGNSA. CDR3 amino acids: CASSQGHGNQPQHF. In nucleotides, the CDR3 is TGTGCCAGCAGCCAGGGACATGGCAATCAGCCCCAGCATTTT.